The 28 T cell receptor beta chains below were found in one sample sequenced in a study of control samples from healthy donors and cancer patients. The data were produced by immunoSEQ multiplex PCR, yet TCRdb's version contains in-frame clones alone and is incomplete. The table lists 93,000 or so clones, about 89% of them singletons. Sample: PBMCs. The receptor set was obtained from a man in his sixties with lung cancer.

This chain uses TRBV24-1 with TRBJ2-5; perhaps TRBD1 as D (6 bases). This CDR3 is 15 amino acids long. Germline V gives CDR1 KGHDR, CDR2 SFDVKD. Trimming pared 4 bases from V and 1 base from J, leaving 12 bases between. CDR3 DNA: TGTGCCACCAGTGAGGGAACAGGGCTCCAAGAGACCCAGTACTTC. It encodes CATSEGTGLQETQYF.

The CDR3 DNA is TGCAGTTATATGAATACAATCAATGAGCAGTTCTTC. This gives the protein CSYMNTINEQFF. V usage is TRBV29-1 and J usage is TRBJ2-1; D is unresolved. In germline, CDR1 is SQVTM, CDR2 ANQGSEA. The CDR3 spans 12 residues.

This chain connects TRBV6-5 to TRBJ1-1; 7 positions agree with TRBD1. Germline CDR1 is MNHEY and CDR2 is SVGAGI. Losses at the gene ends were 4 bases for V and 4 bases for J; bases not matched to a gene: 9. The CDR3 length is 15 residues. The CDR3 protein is CASSFRQGASTEAFF. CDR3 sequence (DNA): TGTGCCAGCAGTTTTAGACAGGGAGCGAGCACTGAAGCTTTCTTT.

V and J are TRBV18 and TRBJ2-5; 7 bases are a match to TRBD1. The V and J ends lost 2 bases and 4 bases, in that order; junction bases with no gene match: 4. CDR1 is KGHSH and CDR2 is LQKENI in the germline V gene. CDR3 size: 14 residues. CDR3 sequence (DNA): TGTGCCAGCTCACCAACGGACAGGAGAGAGACCCAGTACTTC. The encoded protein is CASSPTDRRETQYF.

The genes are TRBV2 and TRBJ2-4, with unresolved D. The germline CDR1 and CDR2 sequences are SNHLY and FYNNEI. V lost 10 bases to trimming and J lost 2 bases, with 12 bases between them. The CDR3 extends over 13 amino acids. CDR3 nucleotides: TGTGCCACCGCCGATCTCACCAAAAACATTCAGTACTTC. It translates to CATADLTKNIQYF.

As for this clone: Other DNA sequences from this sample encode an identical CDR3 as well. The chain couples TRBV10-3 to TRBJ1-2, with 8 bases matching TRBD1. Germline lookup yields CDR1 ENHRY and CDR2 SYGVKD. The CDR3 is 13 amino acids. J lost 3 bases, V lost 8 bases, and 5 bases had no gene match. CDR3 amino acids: CAIDGTGHYGYTF. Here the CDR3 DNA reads TGTGCCATCGACGGGACAGGTCACTATGGCTACACCTTC.

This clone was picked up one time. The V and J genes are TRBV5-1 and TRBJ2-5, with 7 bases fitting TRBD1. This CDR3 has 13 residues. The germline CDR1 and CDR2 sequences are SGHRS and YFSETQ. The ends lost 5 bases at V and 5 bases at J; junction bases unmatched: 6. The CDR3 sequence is CASSTTGSETQYF. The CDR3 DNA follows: TGCGCCAGCAGTACGACAGGGAGCGAGACCCAGTACTTC.

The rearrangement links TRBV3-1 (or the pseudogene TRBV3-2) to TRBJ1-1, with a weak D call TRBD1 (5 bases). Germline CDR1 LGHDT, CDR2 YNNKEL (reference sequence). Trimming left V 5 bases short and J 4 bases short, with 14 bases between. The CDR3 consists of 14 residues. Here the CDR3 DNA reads TGTGCCAGCAGCTCAGCCGGTGGGGGCACTGAAGCTTTCTTT. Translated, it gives CASSSAGGGTEAFF.

The CDR3 region is CASSYSSGGPRYGYTF. The CDR3 coding sequence is TGTGCCAGCAGTTACTCGAGTGGGGGCCCGAGGTATGGCTACACCTTC. The V gene is TRBV6-5, the J gene TRBJ1-2, with a possible D match to TRBD1 (6 bases). V lost 0 bases to trimming and J lost 5 bases, with 16 bases between them. Germline lookup yields CDR1 MNHEY and CDR2 SVGAGI. This CDR3 has 16 amino acids.

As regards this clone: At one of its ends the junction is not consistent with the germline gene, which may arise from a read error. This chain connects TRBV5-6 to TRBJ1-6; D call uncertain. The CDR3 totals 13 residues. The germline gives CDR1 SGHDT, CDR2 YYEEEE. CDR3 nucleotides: TGTGCCAGCAGTTTGGTCGGGAATTCACCCCTCCACTTT. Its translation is CASSLVGNSPLHF.

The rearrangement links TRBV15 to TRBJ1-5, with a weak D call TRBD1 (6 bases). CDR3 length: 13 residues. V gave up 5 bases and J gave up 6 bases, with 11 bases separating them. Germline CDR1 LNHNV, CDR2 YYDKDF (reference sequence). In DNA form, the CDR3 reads TGTGCCACCAGCTCAGGGGTTTTTCAGCCCCAGCATTTT. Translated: CATSSGVFQPQHF.

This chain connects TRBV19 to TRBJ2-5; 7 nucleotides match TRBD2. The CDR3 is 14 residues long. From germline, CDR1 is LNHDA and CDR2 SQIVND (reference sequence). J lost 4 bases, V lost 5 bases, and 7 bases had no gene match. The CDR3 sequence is CASSAPGGRETQYF. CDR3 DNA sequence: TGTGCCAGTAGTGCCCCCGGGGGGAGAGAGACCCAGTACTTC.

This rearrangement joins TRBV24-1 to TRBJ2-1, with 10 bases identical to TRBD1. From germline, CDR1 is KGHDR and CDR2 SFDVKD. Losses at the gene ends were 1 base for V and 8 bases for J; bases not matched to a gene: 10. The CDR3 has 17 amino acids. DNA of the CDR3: TGTGCCACCAGTGATTTTTCGGGACAGGGGAACTGGGATGAGCAGTTCTTC. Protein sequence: CATSDFSGQGNWDEQFF.

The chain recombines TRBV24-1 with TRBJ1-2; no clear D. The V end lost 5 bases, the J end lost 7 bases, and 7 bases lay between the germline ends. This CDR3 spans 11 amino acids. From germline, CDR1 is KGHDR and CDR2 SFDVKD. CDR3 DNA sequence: TGTGCCACCAGTGGTCAGTTTGGCTACACCTTC. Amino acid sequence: CATSGQFGYTF.

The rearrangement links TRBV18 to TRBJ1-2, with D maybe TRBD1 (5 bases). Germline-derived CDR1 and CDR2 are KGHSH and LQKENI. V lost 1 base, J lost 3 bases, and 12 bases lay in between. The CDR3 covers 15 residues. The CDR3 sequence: CASSPQGRQDYGYTF. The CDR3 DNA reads TGTGCCAGCTCACCACAGGGACGGCAGGACTATGGCTACACCTTC. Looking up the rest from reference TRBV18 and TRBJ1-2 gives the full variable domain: NAGVMQNPRHLVRRRGQEARLRCSPMKGHSHVYWYRQLPEEGLKFMVYLQKENIIDESGMPKERFSAEFPKEGPSILRIQQVVRGDSAAYFCASSPQGRQDYGYTFGSGTRLTVV.

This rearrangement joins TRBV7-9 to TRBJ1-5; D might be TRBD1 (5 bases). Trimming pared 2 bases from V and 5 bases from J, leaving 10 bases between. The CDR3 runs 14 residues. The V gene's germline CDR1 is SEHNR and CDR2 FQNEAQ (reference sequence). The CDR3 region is CASSLQGIHQPQHF. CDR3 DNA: TGTGCCAGCAGCTTACAGGGAATCCATCAGCCCCAGCATTTT.

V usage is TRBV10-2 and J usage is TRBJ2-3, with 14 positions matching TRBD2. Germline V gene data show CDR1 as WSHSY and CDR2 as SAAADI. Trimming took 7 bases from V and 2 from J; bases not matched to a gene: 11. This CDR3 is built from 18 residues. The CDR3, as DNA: TGCGCCAGCAACCCTCTTCGGACTAGCGGGGGGCACACAGATACGCAGTATTTT. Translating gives CASNPLRTSGGHTDTQYF.

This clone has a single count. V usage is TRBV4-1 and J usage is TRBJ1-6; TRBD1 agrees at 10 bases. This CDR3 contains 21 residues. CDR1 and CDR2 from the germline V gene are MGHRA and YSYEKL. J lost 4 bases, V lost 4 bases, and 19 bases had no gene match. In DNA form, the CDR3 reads TGCGCCAGCAGCCTAAGTCCGGGACAGGGGACGGCAAACCTTTATAATTCACCCCTCCACTTT. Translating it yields CASSLSPGQGTANLYNSPLHF.

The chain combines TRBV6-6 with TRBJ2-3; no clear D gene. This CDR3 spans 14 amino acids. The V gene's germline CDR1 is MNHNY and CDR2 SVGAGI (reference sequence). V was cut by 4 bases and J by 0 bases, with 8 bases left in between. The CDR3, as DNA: TGTGCCAGCAGTTCGACTGCTAGCACAGATACGCAGTATTTT. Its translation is CASSSTASTDTQYF.

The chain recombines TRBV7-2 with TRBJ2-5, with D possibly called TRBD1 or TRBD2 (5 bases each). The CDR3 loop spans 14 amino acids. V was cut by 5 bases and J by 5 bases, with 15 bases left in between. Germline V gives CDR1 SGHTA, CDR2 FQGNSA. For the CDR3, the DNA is TGTGCCAGCAGCCCCCCTCCGGGGCTGGAGACCCAGTACTTC. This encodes CASSPPPGLETQYF. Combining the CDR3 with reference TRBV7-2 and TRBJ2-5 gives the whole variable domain GAGVSQSPSNKVTEKGKDVELRCDPISGHTALYWYRQSLGQGLEFLIYFQGNSAPDKSGLPSDRFSAERTGGSVSTLTIQRTQQEDSAVYLCASSPPPGLETQYFGPGTRLLVL.

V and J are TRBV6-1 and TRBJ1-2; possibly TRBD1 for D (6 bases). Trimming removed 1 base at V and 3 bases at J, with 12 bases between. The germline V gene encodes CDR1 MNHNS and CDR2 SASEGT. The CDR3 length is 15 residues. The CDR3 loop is CASSEDWGLHYGYTF. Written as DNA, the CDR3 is TGTGCCAGCAGTGAAGACTGGGGGCTGCACTATGGCTACACCTTC.

The CDR3 nucleotides are TGTGCCAGCAGCCCGTGGACAGGGCCCACTGAAGCTTTCTTT. Translated: CASSPWTGPTEAFF. The chain carries TRBV11-1 and TRBJ1-1; 8 bases agree with TRBD1. This CDR3 is built from 14 residues. Trimming at V came to 5 bases and at J to 4 bases, leaving 6 bases not matched to a gene. Germline CDR1 SGHAT, CDR2 FQDESV (reference sequence).

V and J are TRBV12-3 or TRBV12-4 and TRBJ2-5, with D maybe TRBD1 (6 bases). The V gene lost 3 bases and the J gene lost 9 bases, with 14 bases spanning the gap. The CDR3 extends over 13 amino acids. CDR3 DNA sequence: TGTGCCAGCAGTTTCCAGGGGCGGGTTGCCCAGTACTTC. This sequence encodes CASSFQGRVAQYF.

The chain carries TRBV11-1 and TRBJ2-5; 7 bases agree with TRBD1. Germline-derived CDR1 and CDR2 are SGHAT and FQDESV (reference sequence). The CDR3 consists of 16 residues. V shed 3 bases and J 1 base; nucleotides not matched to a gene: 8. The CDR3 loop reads CASSFGNRGFQETQYF. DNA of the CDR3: TGTGCCAGCAGCTTCGGGAACAGGGGATTCCAAGAGACCCAGTACTTC.

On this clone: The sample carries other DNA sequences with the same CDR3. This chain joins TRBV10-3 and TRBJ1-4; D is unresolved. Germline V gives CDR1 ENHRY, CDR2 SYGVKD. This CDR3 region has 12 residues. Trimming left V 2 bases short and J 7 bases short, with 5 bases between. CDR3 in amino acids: CAISEKGEKLFF. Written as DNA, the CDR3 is TGTGCCATCAGTGAGAAAGGTGAAAAACTGTTTTTT.

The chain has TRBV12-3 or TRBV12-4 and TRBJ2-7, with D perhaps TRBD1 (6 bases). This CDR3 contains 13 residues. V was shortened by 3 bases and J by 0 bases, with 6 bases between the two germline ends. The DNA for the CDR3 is TGTGCCAGCAGTTTGGACAGCTCCTACGAGCAGTACTTC. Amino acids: CASSLDSSYEQYF.

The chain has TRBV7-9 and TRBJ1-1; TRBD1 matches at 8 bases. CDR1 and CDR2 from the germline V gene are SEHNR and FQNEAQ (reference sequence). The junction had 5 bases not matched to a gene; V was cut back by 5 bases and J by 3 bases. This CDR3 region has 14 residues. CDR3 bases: TGTGCCAGCAGCCTCGGACAGGGCCACACTGAAGCTTTCTTT. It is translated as CASSLGQGHTEAFF.

The CDR3 region has the DNA TGTGCCAGCAGCTCCGGCGGGGGGAACCAAGAGACCCAGTACTTC. Translated, it gives CASSSGGGNQETQYF. The V and J genes are TRBV5-4 and TRBJ2-5; 8 nucleotides agree with TRBD2. The CDR3 is 15 residues long. In germline, CDR1 is SGHNT, CDR2 YYREEE (reference sequence). The V segment lost 3 bases and the J segment 0 bases; nucleotides outside the gene matches: 4.